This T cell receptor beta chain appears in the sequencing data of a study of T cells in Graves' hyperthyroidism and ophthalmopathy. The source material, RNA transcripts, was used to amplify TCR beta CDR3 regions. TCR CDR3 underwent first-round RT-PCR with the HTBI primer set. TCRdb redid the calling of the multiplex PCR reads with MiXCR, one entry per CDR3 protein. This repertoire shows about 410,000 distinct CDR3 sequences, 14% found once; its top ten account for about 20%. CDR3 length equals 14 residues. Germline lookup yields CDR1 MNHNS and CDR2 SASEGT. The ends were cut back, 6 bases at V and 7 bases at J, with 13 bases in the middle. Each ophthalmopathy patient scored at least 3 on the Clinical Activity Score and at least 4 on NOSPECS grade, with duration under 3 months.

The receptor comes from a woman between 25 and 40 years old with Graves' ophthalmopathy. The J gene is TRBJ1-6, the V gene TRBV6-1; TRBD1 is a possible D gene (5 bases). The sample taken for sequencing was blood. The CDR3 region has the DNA TGTGCCAGCAGAAGGGGACGGCTGAATTCACCCCTCCACTTT. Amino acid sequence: CASRRGRLNSPLHF.